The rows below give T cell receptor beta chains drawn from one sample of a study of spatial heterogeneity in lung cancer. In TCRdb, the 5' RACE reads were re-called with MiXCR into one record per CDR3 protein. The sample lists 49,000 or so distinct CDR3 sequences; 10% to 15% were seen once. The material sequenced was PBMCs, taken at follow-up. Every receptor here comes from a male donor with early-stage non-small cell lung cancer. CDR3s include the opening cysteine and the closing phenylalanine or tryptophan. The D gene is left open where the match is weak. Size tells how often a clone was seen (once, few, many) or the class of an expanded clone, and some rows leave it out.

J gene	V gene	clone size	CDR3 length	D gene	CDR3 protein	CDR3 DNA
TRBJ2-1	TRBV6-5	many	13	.	CASRRTLNNEQFF	TGTGCCAGCAGACGGACCCTTAACAATGAGCAGTTCTTC
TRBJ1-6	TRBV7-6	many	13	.	CASSLGQDSPLHF	TGTGCCAGCAGCTTAGGTCAGGATTCACCCCTCCACTTT
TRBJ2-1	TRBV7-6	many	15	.	CASRAGVYSYNEQFF	TGTGCCAGCAGAGCCGGAGTTTACTCCTACAATGAGCAGTTCTTC
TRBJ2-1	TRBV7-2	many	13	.	CASTPMRTNEQFF	TGTGCCAGCACCCCCATGCGGACAAATGAGCAGTTCTTC
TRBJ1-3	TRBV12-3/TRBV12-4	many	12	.	CAVAVGGNTIYF	TGTGCCGTCGCCGTGGGCGGAAACACCATATATTTT
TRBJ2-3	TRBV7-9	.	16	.	CASSSYRGSFVDTQYF	TGTGCCAGCAGCTCATACAGAGGTAGTTTTGTAGATACGCAGTATTTT
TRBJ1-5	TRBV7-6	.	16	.	CASSLWQGGSNQPQHF	TGTGCCAGCAGCTTATGGCAGGGCGGGAGCAATCAGCCCCAGCATTTT
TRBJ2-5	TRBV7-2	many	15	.	CASSFQAGIQETQYF	TGTGCCAGCAGCTTTCAGGCGGGTATCCAAGAGACCCAGTACTTC
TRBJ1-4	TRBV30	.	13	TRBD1	CAWSGTDNEKLFF	TGTGCCTGGTCCGGGACAGATAATGAAAAACTGTTTTTT
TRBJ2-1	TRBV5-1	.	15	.	CASSLGAGSRNEQFF	TGCGCCAGCAGCTTGGGGGCGGGATCCAGAAATGAGCAGTTCTTC
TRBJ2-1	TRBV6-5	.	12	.	CASSNYWNEQFF	TGTGCCAGCAGTAATTATTGGAATGAGCAGTTCTTC
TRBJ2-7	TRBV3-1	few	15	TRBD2	CASSSKTSGRNEQYF	TGTGCCAGCAGCAGCAAGACTAGCGGGAGGAACGAGCAGTACTTC
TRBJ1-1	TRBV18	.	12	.	CASSSLDTEAFF	TGTGCCAGCTCATCCCTGGACACTGAAGCTTTCTTT
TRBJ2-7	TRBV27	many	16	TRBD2	CASSQFGLAGDHEQYF	TGTGCCAGCAGTCAGTTCGGACTAGCGGGGGACCACGAGCAGTACTTC
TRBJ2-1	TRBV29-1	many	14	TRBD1	CSVAGTGDYNEQFF	TGCAGCGTTGCCGGGACAGGGGATTACAATGAGCAGTTCTTC
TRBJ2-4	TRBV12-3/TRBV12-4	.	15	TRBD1	CASSLRQGAKNIQYF	TGTGCCAGCAGTTTACGGCAGGGGGCAAAAAACATTCAGTACTTC
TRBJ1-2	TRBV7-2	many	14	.	CASSPADAIYGYTF	TGTGCCAGCAGCCCCGCCGATGCAATCTATGGCTACACCTTC
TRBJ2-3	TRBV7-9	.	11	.	CASSYEDTQYF	TGTGCCAGCAGCTACGAAGATACGCAGTATTTT
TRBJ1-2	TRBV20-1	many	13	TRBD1	CSASPGQGYGYTF	TGCAGTGCTTCTCCGGGACAGGGGTATGGCTACACCTTC
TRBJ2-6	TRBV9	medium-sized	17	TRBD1	CASSVVPTGSGANVLTF	TGTGCCAGCAGCGTAGTCCCGACAGGGAGCGGGGCCAACGTCCTGACTTTC
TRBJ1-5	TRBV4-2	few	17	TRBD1	CASSQDLSQGVFQPQHF	TGTGCCAGCAGCCAAGATTTAAGCCAGGGGGTTTTTCAGCCCCAGCATTTT
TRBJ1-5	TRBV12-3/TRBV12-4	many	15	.	CASSTAGGWNQPQHF	TGTGCCAGCAGTACTGCGGGGGGATGGAATCAGCCCCAGCATTTT
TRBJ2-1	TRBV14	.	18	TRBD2	CASSRLGLAASGYNEQFF	TGTGCCAGCAGCCGACTCGGACTAGCGGCGAGTGGCTACAATGAGCAGTTCTTC
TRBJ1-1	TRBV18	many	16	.	CASSPGEMFIDTEAFF	TGTGCCAGCTCACCCGGGGAGATGTTTATCGACACTGAAGCTTTCTTT
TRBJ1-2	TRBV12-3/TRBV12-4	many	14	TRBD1	CASSSNRGSSGYTF	TGTGCCAGCAGTTCGAACAGGGGCTCCAGCGGCTACACCTTC
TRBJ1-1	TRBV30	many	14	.	CAWSPWEMNTEAFF	TGTGCCTGGAGTCCCTGGGAAATGAACACTGAAGCTTTCTTT
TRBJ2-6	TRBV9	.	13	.	CASLNSGANVLTF	TGTGCCAGCCTAAACTCTGGGGCCAACGTCCTGACTTTC
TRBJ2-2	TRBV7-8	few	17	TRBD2	CASSRTSGSWSTGELFF	TGTGCCAGCAGCCGAACTAGCGGGAGTTGGTCAACCGGGGAGCTGTTTTTT
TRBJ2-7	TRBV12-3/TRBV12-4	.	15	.	CASSSYTLRTSEQYF	TGTGCCAGCAGCTCTTACACCTTAAGGACCTCCGAGCAGTACTTC
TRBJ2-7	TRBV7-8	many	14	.	CASSPGQNRYEQYF	TGTGCCAGCAGCCCCGGACAGAATCGCTACGAGCAGTACTTC
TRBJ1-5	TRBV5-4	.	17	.	CASSPGGPLYSNQPQHF	TGTGCCAGCAGCCCCGGAGGGCCCCTCTATAGCAATCAGCCCCAGCATTTT
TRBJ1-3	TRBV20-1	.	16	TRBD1	CSARGPQGASGNTIYF	TGCAGTGCTAGAGGACCACAGGGGGCCTCTGGAAACACCATATATTTT
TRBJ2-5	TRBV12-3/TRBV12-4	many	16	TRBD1	CASSAGTGYGLETQYF	TGTGCCAGCAGTGCCGGGACAGGGTATGGTTTGGAGACCCAGTACTTC
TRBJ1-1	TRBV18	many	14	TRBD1	CASSLGQGMTEAFF	TGTGCCAGCTCACTTGGACAGGGAATGACTGAAGCTTTCTTT
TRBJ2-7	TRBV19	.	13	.	CASTPPGSYEQYF	TGTGCCAGTACTCCCCCGGGATCCTACGAGCAGTACTTC
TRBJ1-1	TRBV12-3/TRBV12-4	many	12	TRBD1	CASSRATGEAFF	TGTGCCAGCAGCCGCGCGACAGGGGAAGCTTTCTTT
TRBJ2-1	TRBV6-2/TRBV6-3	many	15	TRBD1	CASKAWDRGDDEQFF	TGTGCCAGCAAAGCTTGGGACAGGGGTGACGATGAGCAGTTCTTC
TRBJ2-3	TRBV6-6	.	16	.	CASRMTDSTITDTQYF	TGTGCCAGCAGAATGACCGACTCCACCATCACAGATACGCAGTATTTT
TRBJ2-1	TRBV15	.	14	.	CATSSPGTYDEQFF	TGTGCCACCAGCAGCCCCGGGACTTACGATGAGCAGTTCTTC
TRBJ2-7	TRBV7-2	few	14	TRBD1	CASSFQDGTEEQYF	TGTGCCAGCTCCTTTCAGGATGGGACAGAAGAGCAGTACTTC
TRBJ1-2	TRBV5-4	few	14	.	CASSFSDVLYGYTF	TGTGCCAGCAGCTTCTCCGACGTTCTCTATGGCTACACCTTC
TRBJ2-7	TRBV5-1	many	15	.	CASSLEDPSPDEQYF	TGCGCCAGCAGCTTGGAAGACCCGTCCCCGGACGAGCAGTACTTC
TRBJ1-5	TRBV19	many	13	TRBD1	CASQTGGLKPQHF	TGTGCCAGTCAAACAGGGGGTTTGAAGCCCCAGCATTTT
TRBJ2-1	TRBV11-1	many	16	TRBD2	CASSTPGTSGRNEQFF	TGTGCCAGCAGCACCCCCGGGACTAGCGGGAGAAATGAGCAGTTCTTC
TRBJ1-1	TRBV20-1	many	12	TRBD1	CSAKQGGTEAFF	TGCAGTGCCAAACAGGGGGGCACTGAAGCTTTCTTT
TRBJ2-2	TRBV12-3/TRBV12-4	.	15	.	CASSLGGPGTGELFF	TGTGCCAGCAGCCTCGGGGGGCCCGGCACCGGGGAGCTGTTTTTT
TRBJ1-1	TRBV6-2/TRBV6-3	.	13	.	CASSLLGGTEAFF	TGTGCCAGCAGCTTACTAGGGGGGACTGAAGCTTTCTTT
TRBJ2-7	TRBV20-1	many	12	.	CSANIPADEQYF	TGCAGTGCTAATATCCCGGCCGACGAGCAGTACTTC
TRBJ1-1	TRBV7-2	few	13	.	CASSLVGSPEAFF	TGTGCCAGCAGCTTAGTGGGCAGCCCTGAAGCTTTCTTT
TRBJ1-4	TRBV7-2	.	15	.	CASSFTTGGNEKLFF	TGTGCCAGCAGCTTTACAACCGGGGGGAATGAAAAACTGTTTTTT
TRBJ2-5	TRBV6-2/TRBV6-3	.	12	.	CASSYSQETQYF	TGTGCCAGCAGTTACTCCCAAGAGACCCAGTACTTC
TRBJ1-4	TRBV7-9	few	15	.	CASSFGSSTNEKLFF	TGTGCCAGCAGCTTTGGCAGCTCAACTAATGAAAAACTGTTTTTT
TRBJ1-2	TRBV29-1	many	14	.	CSVEDGRGGYGYTF	TGCAGCGTTGAAGATGGGCGGGGTGGCTATGGCTACACCTTC